These 25 T cell receptor beta chains came from one sample sequenced in a study of TIL therapy for anti-PD-1-resistant metastatic lung cancer. The immunoSEQ assay was v3. TCRdb's copy holds only in-frame clones and misses some; the assay was immunoSEQ multiplex PCR. Among tens of thousands of clones listed, roughly 66% were seen once. The time point was: pre-treatment sample, taken before nivolumab and TIL therapy. The sample in question was blood, obtained at baseline. These receptors all stem from a person aged 25 to 80 with non-small cell lung cancer.

In its sample, this clone was seen a few times. V is TRBV27 and J is TRBJ2-7; D might be TRBD1 (5 bases). The germline V gene has CDR1 MNHEY and CDR2 SMNVEV (reference sequence). The CDR3 loop spans 12 amino acids. The V and J ends lost 5 bases and 6 bases respectively, with 11 bases between them. The CDR3 loop reads CASSTPRGEQYF. DNA for the CDR3: TGTGCCAGCAGTACTCCTAGGGGCGAGCAGTACTTC.

The chain combines TRBV27 with TRBJ1-2; TRBD1 is a possible D gene (6 bases). The CDR3 sequence is 13 residues long. V lost 0 bases and J lost 7, with 9 bases in between. CDR1 is MNHEY and CDR2 is SMNVEV in the germline V gene (reference sequence). The CDR3 DNA is TGTGCCAGCAGTTTATCCGCAGGGGTTGGCTACACCTTC. It yields the protein CASSLSAGVGYTF.

A single count supports this clone. The chain employs TRBV7-2 and TRBJ1-2; 8 nucleotides match TRBD1. This CDR3 region has 14 residues. Germline lookup yields CDR1 SGHTA and CDR2 FQGNSA. J was trimmed by 5 bases and V by 5 bases; bases with no gene match: 7. Written as DNA, the CDR3 is TGTGCCAGCAGCACTAGACAGGGGATTTATGGCTACACCTTC. Translated: CASSTRQGIYGYTF.

This chain joins TRBV2 and TRBJ2-5; D remains unclear. The CDR3 contains 12 residues. V shed 4 bases and J shed 9 bases, with 12 bases lying between them. Germline V gene sequence: CDR1 SNHLY, CDR2 FYNNEI. CDR3 in DNA: TGTGCCAGCAGTGGGACCCTAATGGCCCAGTACTTC. Residues: CASSGTLMAQYF.

The CDR3 here is CASSTGANSYEQYF. CDR3 nucleotide sequence: TGTGCCAGCAGCACAGGGGCCAACTCCTACGAGCAGTACTTC. The rearrangement uses TRBV6-6 and TRBJ2-7, with TRBD1 matching over 7 bases. Trimming cost V 6 bases and J 0 bases; bases outside gene matches: 5. CDR1 MNHNY and CDR2 SVGAGI come from the germline V gene (reference sequence). The CDR3 sequence is 14 residues long.

With regard to this clone: At one of its ends the junction is not consistent with the germline gene, which may arise from a read error. The chain recombines TRBV11-3 with TRBJ2-3; D unresolved. This CDR3 has 14 residues. CDR1 and CDR2 (germline): SGHNT, YENEEA. The CDR3 protein is CASSSGWSRDTQYF. The CDR3 DNA is TGTGCCAGCAGCTCCGGGTGGAGCAGAGATACGCAGTATTTT.

The V gene is TRBV7-9, the J gene TRBJ2-7; D is unresolved. Looked up from germline, CDR1 is SEHNR and CDR2 is FQNEAQ (reference sequence). Trimming took 1 base from V and 4 from J, leaving 8 bases between them. This CDR3 contains 13 residues. CDR3 in DNA: TGTGCCAGCAGCTTAGGGGCCGGGTACGAGCAGTACTTC. Its translation: CASSLGAGYEQYF.

The gene calls are TRBV5-1 and TRBJ2-2, with D unclear. Deletions cut 4 bases from V and 4 bases from J, with 5 bases between. The germline CDR1 and CDR2 sequences are SGHRS and YFSETQ. This CDR3 is built from 12 residues. The CDR3 DNA sequence: TGCGCCAGCAGCGCCTCCACCGGGGAGCTGTTTTTT. Its translation: CASSASTGELFF.

This clone was recorded a few times. The chain uses TRBV15 and TRBJ1-5; 7 bases map to TRBD1. CDR1 is LNHNV and CDR2 is YYDKDF in the germline V gene (reference sequence). This CDR3 has 18 residues. Germline trimming cut 4 bases from V and 2 bases from J; bases unmatched to any gene: 14. As DNA, the CDR3 is TGTGCCACCAGCAAGGGACAGAAGGCTGATGTAGGCAATCAGCCCCAGCATTTT. Its translation: CATSKGQKADVGNQPQHF.

The chain has TRBV7-3 and TRBJ2-3, with TRBD2 identical over 7 bases. The CDR3 is made up of 15 amino acids. The germline gives CDR1 SGHTA, CDR2 FQGTGA. The trim removed 2 bases at V and 4 bases at J, leaving 6 bases unmatched. CDR3 sequence (DNA): TGTGCCAGCAGCTTAGTGGGAGGGCCGGCAGATACGCAGTATTTT. This translates into CASSLVGGPADTQYF.

The chain joins TRBV6-7 to TRBJ2-7; D perhaps matches TRBD1 (6 bases). TRBV6-7 is an ORF for which the function is uncertain. Trimming stripped 5 bases from V and 4 bases from J, with 15 bases between. The CDR3 sequence is 14 residues long. CDR3 in amino acids: CASSAKMDRYEQYF. As DNA, the CDR3 is TGTGCCAGCAGTGCCAAAATGGACAGATACGAGCAGTACTTC.

This clone was counted only a few times. V usage is TRBV6-5 and J usage is TRBJ1-4; D remains ambiguous. The germline V gene encodes CDR1 MNHEY and CDR2 SVGAGI. Trimming removed 7 bases from V and 8 bases from J, with 17 bases in between. The CDR3 consists of 14 residues. CDR3 sequence reads: CASKRRAAGEKLFF. As DNA, the CDR3 is TGTGCCAGCAAAAGGAGAGCGGCTGGGGAAAAACTGTTTTTT.

This clone was seen just once. This rearrangement joins TRBV5-4 to TRBJ2-1, with 8 bases that match TRBD2. Trimming at V came to 4 bases and at J to 0 bases, leaving 3 bases not matched to a gene. This CDR3 is 15 amino acids long. Germline loops: CDR1 SGHNT, CDR2 YYREEE (reference sequence). CDR3 sequence (DNA): TGTGCCAGCAGCCCGAGCGGGGGCTCCTACAATGAGCAGTTCTTC. Encoded protein: CASSPSGGSYNEQFF.

This clone was counted a few times. This chain connects TRBV10-3 to TRBJ1-2, with a tentative D call TRBD1 (5 bases). Germline V gene lookup returns CDR1 ENHRY and CDR2 SYGVKD. This CDR3 comprises 15 residues. Trimming removed 3 bases at V and 3 bases at J, with 14 bases between. CDR3 in DNA: TGTGCCATCAGTGATCCCCCCCCGGGGGACTATGGCTACACCTTC. Translated: CAISDPPPGDYGYTF.

The V gene is TRBV6-1, the J gene TRBJ1-2, with D hard to call. The V and J ends lost 1 base and 4 bases respectively, with 13 bases between them. The CDR3 is 15 amino acids. Germline loops: CDR1 MNHNS, CDR2 SASEGT. This chain's CDR3 is CASSEGPEGIYGYTF. CDR3 in DNA: TGTGCCAGCAGTGAAGGCCCGGAAGGAATCTATGGCTACACCTTC.

J is TRBJ2-7 and V is TRBV28; D may be TRBD2 (5 bases). This CDR3 region has 15 residues. Germline lookup yields CDR1 MDHEN and CDR2 SYDVKM. Deletions cut 2 bases from V and 6 bases from J, with 17 bases between. The CDR3 DNA follows: TGTGCCAGCAGTTTAACGGCAGGACTTTATCGCGAGCAGTACTTC. Amino acid sequence: CASSLTAGLYREQYF.

This clone appeared a few times. The J gene is TRBJ1-4, the V gene TRBV5-1; a possible D gene is TRBD1 (5 bases). In germline, CDR1 is SGHRS, CDR2 YFSETQ. Deletions cut 0 bases from V and 8 bases from J, with 11 bases between. The CDR3 totals 14 residues. The chain's CDR3 is CASSLATGYEKLFF. CDR3 DNA sequence: TGCGCCAGCAGCTTGGCCACAGGTTACGAAAAACTGTTTTTT.

V and J are TRBV6-5 and TRBJ1-1; the match to TRBD1 covers 7 bases. Losses at the gene ends were 6 bases for V and 5 bases for J; bases not matched to a gene: 9. The CDR3 is 14 residues long. Germline CDR1 MNHEY, CDR2 SVGAGI. CDR3 protein: CASRATGARTEAFF. Written as DNA, the CDR3 is TGTGCCAGCAGAGCCACAGGGGCCAGGACTGAAGCTTTCTTT.

V and J are TRBV7-8 and TRBJ2-2, with a possible D match to TRBD2 (5 bases). CDR1 is SGHVS and CDR2 is FQNEAQ in the germline V gene. V gave up 6 bases and J gave up 5 bases, with 13 bases separating them. The CDR3 length is 14 residues. The CDR3 protein is CASRRSRRTGELFF. Written as DNA, the CDR3 is TGTGCCAGCAGGAGAAGTAGGAGGACCGGGGAGCTGTTTTTT.

Only a few counts were recorded for this clone. The chain recombines TRBV2 with TRBJ1-6, with D hard to call. Per germline, CDR1 SNHLY and CDR2 FYNNEI. Trimming removed 10 bases at V and 9 bases at J, with 13 bases between. This CDR3 region has 12 residues. The CDR3 region is CATSNLPSPLHF. The CDR3 DNA sequence: TGTGCCACGTCGAACCTCCCTTCACCCCTCCACTTT.

CDR3 in amino acids: CASSLGTSQETQYF. Written as DNA, the CDR3 is TGTGCCAGCAGCTTGGGGACAAGCCAAGAGACCCAGTACTTC. The chain is built from TRBV5-4 and TRBJ2-5, with a weak D call TRBD1 (5 bases). V dropped 0 bases and J dropped 1 base, with 7 bases sitting between them. This CDR3 is 14 amino acids long. Germline V lookup: CDR1 SGHNT, CDR2 YYREEE (reference sequence).

The sample holds a few counts of this clone. The genes are TRBV21-1 and TRBJ1-5; no check of the table's D call, TRBD1, against the DNA was made. TRBV21-1 is a pseudogene. The CDR3 is 14 amino acids. The CDR3 region is CASSKAEGVQPQHF. The DNA for the CDR3 is TGTGCCAGCAGCAAAGCGGAAGGGGTTCAGCCCCAGCATTTT.

The chain recombines TRBV18 with TRBJ2-3, with no clear D. Deletions cut 0 bases from V and 5 bases from J, with 9 bases between. The CDR3 consists of 14 residues. Germline lookup yields CDR1 KGHSH and CDR2 LQKENI. Here the CDR3 reads CASSPPIRGDTQYF. In DNA form, the CDR3 reads TGTGCCAGCTCACCACCGATCCGCGGAGATACGCAGTATTTT.

The V and J genes are TRBV7-9 and TRBJ2-5; possible D gene TRBD1, 6 bases. The CDR3 covers 14 residues. V gave up 7 bases and J gave up 1 base, with 13 bases separating them. Germline V gene lookup returns CDR1 SEHNR and CDR2 FQNEAQ (reference sequence). The CDR3 loop reads CASTLQGSQETQYF. The CDR3 coding sequence is TGTGCCAGCACCCTCCAGGGGTCCCAAGAGACCCAGTACTTC.

This clone has a handful of counts. This rearrangement joins TRBV2 to TRBJ2-7, with 8 bases matching TRBD2. The germline V gene has CDR1 SNHLY and CDR2 FYNNEI. The junction had 16 bases not matched to a gene; V was cut back by 7 bases and J by 5 bases. The CDR3 runs to 16 residues. The CDR3 loop reads CASTRPRRTSIHEQYF. The CDR3, as DNA: TGTGCCAGCACGCGTCCACGACGGACTAGCATTCACGAGCAGTACTTC.